The 24 T cell receptor beta chains given below trace back to one sample, sequenced in a study of long-term antiretroviral therapy in people with HIV (dated by TCRdb to about 2022). The immunoSEQ hsTCRB v3.0 assay was used at survey level resolution to sequence the TRB variable region. TCRdb limited this immuneACCESS table to in-frame rearrangements with V and J called. A share of clones is missing; checked studies link under half to unresolved V genes, and the rest is unexplained. This sample has 30,000 to 40,000 clones in its table, and 65% to 90% of those were observed once. In total, the top ten clones hold approximately 4.1% of the sample. The sample here was unsorted PBMCs, taken just before starting antiretroviral therapy. The receptors come from a young woman with HIV.

The chain has TRBV4-3 and TRBJ1-1; the D is unclear. CDR1 and CDR2 (germline): LGHNA, YSLEER. V lost 2 bases to trimming and J lost 0 bases, with 4 bases between them. The CDR3 sequence is 13 residues long. CDR3 in amino acids: CASSQSVNTEAFF. The CDR3 coding sequence is TGCGCCAGCAGCCAATCAGTGAACACTGAAGCTTTCTTT.

The chain joins TRBV2 to TRBJ2-7; 12 nucleotides align to TRBD2. V dropped 9 bases and J dropped 6; count of bases not matched to a gene: 6. CDR1 and CDR2 (germline): SNHLY, FYNNEI. The CDR3 is 13 amino acids. The CDR3 spells CARGTSGSREQYF. For the CDR3, the DNA is TGTGCCAGGGGGACTAGCGGGTCCCGCGAGCAGTACTTC. Drawing the rest from reference TRBV2 and TRBJ2-7, the complete variable domain is EPEVTQTPSHQVTQMGQEVILRCVPISNHLYFYWYRQILGQKVEFLVSFYNNEISEKSEIFDDQFSVERPDGSNFTLKIRSTKLEDSAMYFCARGTSGSREQYFGPGTRLTVT.

This clone has just one count. J is TRBJ1-2 and V is TRBV6-5; D not resolved. The V end lost 6 bases, the J end lost 2 bases, and 10 bases lay between the germline ends. The germline CDR1 and CDR2 sequences are MNHEY and SVGAGI. This CDR3 is 13 amino acids long. The DNA of the CDR3 is TGTGCCAGCAGCATAACGGTCAACTATGGCTACACCTTC. Encoded protein: CASSITVNYGYTF.

The CDR3 DNA is TGTGCCAGCAGTCCCTGGGACTACACAGATACGCAGTATTTT. It yields the protein CASSPWDYTDTQYF. The rearrangement links TRBV27 to TRBJ2-3; 7 bases agree with TRBD2. J lost 2 bases, V lost 5 bases, and 4 bases had no gene match. Germline loops: CDR1 MNHEY, CDR2 SMNVEV (reference sequence). CDR3 length equals 14 residues.

This clone has just a few counts. The V and J genes are TRBV2 and TRBJ2-1; TRBD2 matches 8 bases. The germline V gene encodes CDR1 SNHLY and CDR2 FYNNEI. J gave up 3 bases and V 1 base, and 5 bases lay outside the gene matches. This CDR3 is built from 16 residues. The CDR3 coding sequence is TGTGCCAGCAGTGAAGGTCTAGCGGGCCTCTACAATGAGCAGTTCTTC. This gives the protein CASSEGLAGLYNEQFF.

The gene calls are TRBV23-1 and TRBJ2-2; D is unresolved. Being an ORF, TRBV23-1 has a function that is uncertain. The CDR3 loop spans 16 amino acids. V lost 1 base and J lost 5, with 14 bases in between. The CDR3 DNA sequence: TGCGCCAGCAGTCAATTGGTTACACGCTCTACCGGGGAGCTGTTTTTT. This gives the protein CASSQLVTRSTGELFF.

V is TRBV7-2 and J is TRBJ2-5; TRBD2 aligns across 12 bases. The trim removed 2 bases at V and 7 bases at J, leaving 8 bases unmatched. Germline values: CDR1 SGHTA, CDR2 FQGNSA. CDR3 length: 16 amino acids. The CDR3 DNA is TGTGCCAGCAGCTTAAAGACTAGCGGGAGTCTGGGGACCCAGTACTTC. Its protein is CASSLKTSGSLGTQYF.

This clone was counted once. The genes are TRBV5-1 and TRBJ1-3, with 10 nucleotides matching TRBD1. Germline CDR1 SGHRS, CDR2 YFSETQ. Germline trimming cut 5 bases from V and 6 bases from J; bases unmatched to any gene: 8. The length of the CDR3 is 15 residues. CDR3 nucleotides: TGCGCCAGCAGAGGTTCGGGACAGGGGAAAAACACCATATATTTT. The encoded protein is CASRGSGQGKNTIYF.

This chain joins TRBV9 and TRBJ1-2; D might be TRBD1 (6 bases). The V gene lost 0 bases and the J gene lost 10 bases, with 19 bases spanning the gap. Germline V gene data show CDR1 as SGDLS and CDR2 as YYNGEE. The CDR3 runs 15 residues. CDR3 sequence reads: CASSVDGGQGQTYTF. CDR3 DNA: TGTGCCAGCAGCGTAGATGGAGGGCAGGGACAAACCTACACCTTC.

The chain employs TRBV7-3 and TRBJ2-1, with a weak D call TRBD2 (7 bases). Trimming took 6 bases from V and 4 from J, leaving 28 bases between them. The CDR3 runs to 19 residues. Germline loops: CDR1 SGHTA, CDR2 FQGTGA. Here the CDR3 reads CASSQSPRGPGTRYNEQFF. DNA for the CDR3: TGTGCCAGCAGTCAATCACCGCGGGGGCCCGGGACGAGGTACAATGAGCAGTTCTTC. The variable domain in full, completed from reference TRBV7-3 and TRBJ2-1, reads GAGVSQTPSNKVTEKGKYVELRCDPISGHTALYWYRQSLGQGPEFLIYFQGTGAADDSGLPNDRFFAVRPEGSVSTLKIQRTERGDSAVYLCASSQSPRGPGTRYNEQFFGPGTRLTVL.

The chain couples TRBV2 to TRBJ2-1; D remains unclear. V lost 7 bases, J lost 0 bases, and 13 bases lay in between. Germline CDR1 reads SNHLY; CDR2 reads FYNNEI. The CDR3 consists of 15 residues. CDR3 in amino acids: CASKVTTLSYNEQFF. DNA of the CDR3: TGTGCCAGCAAGGTGACAACCCTCTCCTACAATGAGCAGTTCTTC.

The gene calls are TRBV7-2 and TRBJ2-7; 12 bases map to TRBD2. The V segment lost 4 bases and the J segment 5 bases; nucleotides outside the gene matches: 6. The V gene's germline CDR1 is SGHTA and CDR2 FQGNSA. This CDR3 has 15 residues. CDR3 sequence (DNA): TGTGCCAGCAGCTCCGGACTAGCGGGAAAGGACGAGCAGTACTTC. Encoded protein: CASSSGLAGKDEQYF.

This clone appeared once. The chain is built from TRBV4-3 and TRBJ2-7; D tentatively reads TRBD1 or TRBD2 (5 bases each). The CDR3 consists of 18 residues. V lost 0 bases and J lost 0, with 18 bases in between. From germline, CDR1 is LGHNA and CDR2 YSLEER. The CDR3 coding sequence is TGCGCCAGCAGCCAAGAACTAAATTGGGACCCTAGCTCCTACGAGCAGTACTTC. Translating it yields CASSQELNWDPSSYEQYF.

This chain uses TRBV6-6 with TRBJ2-1; D not certain. The CDR3 is made up of 15 amino acids. Germline lookup yields CDR1 MNHNY and CDR2 SVGAGI (reference sequence). Between the trimmed V and J ends, which lost 4 bases and 8 bases, there was a span of 18 bases. CDR3 nucleotides: TGTGCCAGCAGTTCCCCAACTCTGGTCGGCTATGAGCAGTTCTTC. It yields the protein CASSSPTLVGYEQFF.

The chain is built from TRBV7-9 and TRBJ1-1; 8 bases match TRBD1. There are 15 residues in the CDR3. Germline V gene sequence: CDR1 SEHNR, CDR2 FQNEAQ (reference sequence). Trimming at V came to 4 bases and at J to 4 bases, leaving 8 bases not matched to a gene. CDR3 protein: CASSSTGGRGTEAFF. In DNA, the CDR3 is TGTGCCAGCAGCTCAACAGGGGGACGGGGCACTGAAGCTTTCTTT.

V usage is TRBV11-2 and J usage is TRBJ2-7; 11 bases align to TRBD1. CDR1 and CDR2 (germline): SGHAT, FQNNGV. CDR3 length: 15 amino acids. Unmatched junction bases numbered 4, after V lost 5 bases and J lost 1 base. This chain's CDR3 is CASSPRDRGSYEQYF. CDR3 bases: TGTGCCAGCAGCCCTCGGGACAGGGGGTCCTACGAGCAGTACTTC.

This chain links TRBV18 with TRBJ2-4; D not certain. Per the germline V gene, CDR1 is KGHSH and CDR2 is LQKENI. The CDR3 consists of 15 residues. V was cut by 0 bases and J by 3 bases, with 9 bases left in between. The CDR3 bases are TGTGCCAGCTCACCACCCTGGGTTGGCAAAAACATTCAGTACTTC. Protein product: CASSPPWVGKNIQYF.

For the CDR3, the DNA is TGTGCCAGCAGCTTGTTTGTGGGCAGCCCTGGAAACACCATATATTTT. This sequence encodes CASSLFVGSPGNTIYF. This chain connects TRBV5-4 to TRBJ1-3; D remains unclear. V lost 1 base and J lost 2, with 13 bases in between. CDR3 size: 16 residues. Germline-derived CDR1 and CDR2 are SGHNT and YYREEE (reference sequence).

The chain employs TRBV27 and TRBJ2-7; 11 bases map to TRBD2. The V segment lost 7 bases and the J segment 1 base; nucleotides outside the gene matches: 6. Per germline, CDR1 MNHEY and CDR2 SMNVEV (reference sequence). The CDR3 loop spans 15 amino acids. CDR3 coding DNA: TGTGCCAGCACCCCTGGACTAGCGGGTTCCTACGAGCAGTACTTC. It yields the protein CASTPGLAGSYEQYF.

This chain connects TRBV19 to TRBJ1-2; perhaps TRBD1 as D (5 bases). V lost 5 bases and J 6 bases, leaving 13 bases between the germline ends. Germline V lookup: CDR1 LNHDA, CDR2 SQIVND (reference sequence). The CDR3 is 13 residues long. The DNA for the CDR3 is TGTGCCAGTAGTGCGCGAGGGGCAGATGGCTACACCTTC. Translation: CASSARGADGYTF. Supplemented by reference TRBV19 and TRBJ1-2, the full variable domain reads DGGITQSPKYLFRKEGQNVTLSCEQNLNHDAMYWYRQDPGQGLRLIYYSQIVNDFQKGDIAEGYSVSREKKESFPLTVTSAQKNPTAFYLCASSARGADGYTFGSGTRLTVV.

Only a few counts were recorded for this clone. This chain links TRBV28 with TRBJ1-5, with D unclear. The CDR3 is 11 amino acids. Germline CDR1 and CDR2: MDHEN and SYDVKM. V shed 5 bases and J shed 4 bases, with 3 bases lying between them. The CDR3 here is CASSPNQPQHF. CDR3 bases: TGTGCCAGCAGTCCGAATCAGCCCCAGCATTTT.

The chain recombines TRBV6-1 with TRBJ1-5; TRBD1 might be the D (6 bases). CDR3 length: 14 residues. V was cut by 3 bases and J by 6 bases, with 12 bases left in between. The germline CDR1 and CDR2 sequences are MNHNS and SASEGT. Written as DNA, the CDR3 is TGTGCCAGCAGTGACGGGGGGGCAGGTCAGCCCCAGCATTTT. It codes for CASSDGGAGQPQHF.

The chain links TRBV7-9 to TRBJ2-7; D might be TRBD1 (6 bases). This CDR3 is 13 amino acids long. CDR1 and CDR2 (germline): SEHNR, FQNEAQ (reference sequence). Trimming removed 10 bases at V and 6 bases at J, with 19 bases between. CDR3 nucleotides: TGTGCCACCTCGACAGGTTCCTCGAGCGAGCAGTACTTC. As protein: CATSTGSSSEQYF.

The chain carries TRBV7-9 and TRBJ1-5; D is possibly TRBD1 (5 bases). Germline V gives CDR1 SEHNR, CDR2 FQNEAQ (reference sequence). V dropped 2 bases and J dropped 7 bases, with 15 bases sitting between them. The CDR3 spans 15 residues. The CDR3 nucleotides read TGTGCCAGCAGCTTATGGGGGAGGGAATACCAGCCCCAGCATTTT. It is translated as CASSLWGREYQPQHF.